A single sample is the source of the 27 T cell receptor beta chains below, sequenced in a study of technical replicates of blood from a few donors. The assay was immunoSEQ multiplex PCR, and TCRdb's table has in-frame clones only and misses some. The table records about 68,000 clones, under 98% of them present only once. Sequencing was carried out using T cells isolated from PBMCs. These receptors were obtained from a human donor in good health.

The chain carries TRBV6-6 and TRBJ2-1, with unresolved D. CDR1 is MNHNY, CDR2 SVGAGI, per germline (reference sequence). Trimming removed 3 bases at V and 10 bases at J, with 7 bases between. The CDR3 spans 11 residues. The CDR3 nucleotides read TGTGCCAGCAGTTATCACCAGGAGCAGTTCTTC. It translates to CASSYHQEQFF.

The rearrangement links TRBV4-2 to TRBJ2-1, with 13 bases lining up with TRBD2. The CDR3 is 16 residues long. Trimming removed 6 bases from V and 5 bases from J; junction bases left unmatched: 7. Germline V gene sequence: CDR1 LGHNA, CDR2 YNFKEQ. The CDR3, as DNA: TGTGCCAGCAGGTATGGACTAGCGGGAGAAAACAATGAGCAGTTCTTC. As protein: CASRYGLAGENNEQFF.

The chain employs TRBV9 and TRBJ1-2; 7 bases fit TRBD1. The J segment lost 3 bases and the V segment lost 3 bases, leaving 8 bases of the junction unmatched. CDR1 and CDR2 from the germline V gene are SGDLS and YYNGEE. The CDR3 is 15 residues long. The CDR3 spells CASSGQGLYDYGYTF. For the CDR3, the DNA is TGTGCCAGCAGCGGACAGGGATTGTACGACTATGGCTACACCTTC.

The rearrangement joins TRBV21-1 to TRBJ2-7; the DNA was not used to check the table's D call, TRBD1. TRBV21-1 is annotated as a pseudogene. The CDR3 consists of 16 residues. CDR3 in amino acids: CASSKDLYWDSRKQYF. In nucleotides, the CDR3 is TGTGCCAGCAGCAAAGACCTGTACTGGGACAGCAGAAAGCAGTACTTC.

This chain uses TRBV27 with TRBJ2-7, with D possibly TRBD2 on 5 matching bases. Germline V gene data show CDR1 as MNHEY and CDR2 as SMNVEV (reference sequence). This CDR3 has 16 residues. Trimming cost V 5 bases and J 0 bases, with 17 bases left between them. CDR3 in amino acids: CASSPPYGIGSYEQYF. CDR3 bases: TGTGCCAGCAGTCCCCCGTACGGGATAGGCTCCTACGAGCAGTACTTC.

The V call is TRBV6-1, the J call TRBJ2-7; D remains unclear. The CDR3 is 11 residues long. Trimming shortened V by 7 bases and J by 1 base, and 5 bases separated the two germline ends. Germline CDR1 reads MNHNS; CDR2 reads SASEGT. CDR3 region: CASTHSYEQYF. For the CDR3, the DNA is TGTGCCAGCACCCATTCCTACGAGCAGTACTTC.

This clone was picked up one time. The chain combines TRBV28 with TRBJ1-2, with no clear D. Germline CDR1 and CDR2: MDHEN and SYDVKM. Trimming shortened V by 1 base and J by 8 bases, and 8 bases separated the two germline ends. This CDR3 is built from 12 residues. The CDR3 loop is CASSLSGKGYTF. CDR3 in DNA: TGTGCCAGCAGTTTATCGGGTAAAGGCTACACCTTC.

This clone came up once. The chain joins TRBV5-1 to TRBJ1-1; no definite D call. Germline values: CDR1 SGHRS, CDR2 YFSETQ. The CDR3 totals 14 residues. Trimming removed 1 base from V and 8 bases from J, with 15 bases in between. Written as DNA, the CDR3 is TGCGCCAGCAGCTTGACGAGGGATATCAGGGAAGCTTTCTTT. Amino acids: CASSLTRDIREAFF.

This sequence joins TRBV5-4 and TRBJ2-3; D uncertain. The CDR3 covers 13 residues. V was clipped by 4 bases and J by 4 bases, with 10 bases between them. Germline loops: CDR1 SGHNT, CDR2 YYREEE (reference sequence). The CDR3 protein is CASSPHPADTQYF. The CDR3 DNA sequence: TGTGCCAGCAGCCCACATCCTGCAGATACGCAGTATTTT.

The rearrangement uses TRBV5-5 and TRBJ2-2; tentatively, D is TRBD2 (6 bases). Looked up from germline, CDR1 is SGHKS and CDR2 is YYEKEE (reference sequence). The CDR3 spans 18 residues. The V and J ends lost 1 base and 7 bases respectively, with 23 bases between them. The CDR3 sequence is CASSLYPGAEVEGGELFF. DNA of the CDR3: TGTGCCAGCAGCTTGTATCCGGGAGCGGAGGTAGAGGGCGGGGAGCTGTTTTTT.

J is TRBJ1-5 and V is TRBV25-1; D possibly corresponds to TRBD1 (6 bases). The V gene's germline CDR1 is MGHDK and CDR2 SYGVNS. With 3 bases removed from V and 4 bases from J, the gap between germline ends came to 10 bases. The CDR3 has 14 residues. In DNA, the CDR3 is TGTGCCAGCAGTGAGAACAGGGCTAATCAGCCCCAGCATTTT. Translated: CASSENRANQPQHF.

This chain links TRBV27 with TRBJ2-6; D call uncertain. CDR1 MNHEY and CDR2 SMNVEV come from the germline V gene (reference sequence). The CDR3 is 16 residues long. Trimming removed 0 bases at V and 4 bases at J, with 10 bases between. CDR3 residues: CASSLSIDSGANVLTF. The DNA for the CDR3 is TGTGCCAGCAGTTTATCGATTGACTCGGGGGCCAACGTCCTGACTTTC.

The chain links TRBV7-2 to TRBJ2-1, with D possibly matching TRBD2 (6 bases). V was pared by 6 bases and J by 1 base, with 10 bases between. This CDR3 has 14 residues. Germline CDR1 and CDR2: SGHTA and FQGNSA. CDR3 nucleotides: TGTGCCAGCAGATCCGGGGGATCCTACAATGAGCAGTTCTTC. It codes for CASRSGGSYNEQFF.

The chain has TRBV27 and TRBJ2-1, with D uncertain. There are 17 residues in the CDR3. The V gene lost 4 bases and the J gene lost 8 bases, with 24 bases spanning the gap. Looked up from germline, CDR1 is MNHEY and CDR2 is SMNVEV (reference sequence). This CDR3 reads CASSSEYDFYFRHEQFF. CDR3 nucleotides: TGTGCCAGCAGTTCAGAGTATGACTTTTATTTTCGCCATGAGCAGTTCTTC.

The chain uses TRBV29-1 and TRBJ1-1; the D gene is possibly TRBD1 (5 bases). Germline V gives CDR1 SQVTM, CDR2 ANQGSEA. The ends were cut back, 7 bases at V and 4 bases at J, with 16 bases in the middle. The CDR3 is 13 amino acids. CDR3 nucleotides: TGCAGCGCCACTAAGGGGATGAGCACTGAAGCTTTCTTT. It is translated as CSATKGMSTEAFF.

The rearrangement uses TRBV19 and TRBJ2-1, with TRBD1 identical over 8 bases. Losses at the gene ends were 8 bases for V and 8 bases for J; bases not matched to a gene: 11. The CDR3 is 14 amino acids. Germline lookup yields CDR1 LNHDA and CDR2 SQIVND (reference sequence). CDR3 region: CASSPANRGDEQFF. CDR3 bases: TGTGCCAGTTCCCCGGCGAACAGGGGGGATGAGCAGTTCTTC.

The chain links TRBV12-5 to TRBJ2-7; D remains unclear. Germline values: CDR1 LGHNT, CDR2 FRNRAP. Trimming cost V 6 bases and J 4 bases, with 13 bases left between them. The CDR3 has 13 amino acids. The CDR3: CASGSGASYEQYF. CDR3 DNA: TGTGCTAGTGGCTCAGGCGCCTCATACGAGCAGTACTTC.

This chain links TRBV9 with TRBJ2-1; TRBD2 matches at 8 bases. The J segment lost 4 bases and the V segment lost 2 bases, leaving 5 bases of the junction unmatched. The CDR3 contains 15 residues. The germline gives CDR1 SGDLS, CDR2 YYNGEE. The CDR3 sequence is CASSVSGTQYNEQFF. CDR3 in DNA: TGTGCCAGCAGCGTTAGCGGGACCCAGTACAATGAGCAGTTCTTC.

The CDR3 DNA reads as TGTGCCAGCAGACCGGGACTAGCGGGAGCCTACGAGCAGTACTTC. The encoded protein is CASRPGLAGAYEQYF. The chain joins TRBV7-9 to TRBJ2-7; 14 positions agree with TRBD2. The CDR3 extends over 15 amino acids. The germline gives CDR1 SEHNR, CDR2 FQNEAQ (reference sequence). V was clipped by 6 bases and J by 2 bases; unmatched bases: 3.

V gene TRBV6-5 combines with J gene TRBJ2-7; weak D call: TRBD2 (6 bases). Trimming removed 5 bases from V and 0 bases from J, with 8 bases in between. Germline V gene data show CDR1 as MNHEY and CDR2 as SVGAGI. CDR3 length: 13 amino acids. For the CDR3, the DNA is TGTGCCAGCAGTGGCGGGAACTCCTACGAGCAGTACTTC. It is translated as CASSGGNSYEQYF.

The genes are TRBV7-8 and TRBJ2-7; the match to TRBD2 covers 10 bases. Per germline, CDR1 SGHVS and CDR2 FQNEAQ. The CDR3 has 14 residues. Trimming removed 8 bases from V and 1 base from J; junction bases left unmatched: 5. CDR3 protein: CASRLAGGSYEQYF. The CDR3 DNA reads TGTGCCAGCCGATTAGCGGGAGGTTCCTACGAGCAGTACTTC.

The genes are TRBV5-1 and TRBJ2-1, with 8 nucleotides matching TRBD2. Looked up from germline, CDR1 is SGHRS and CDR2 is YFSETQ. J gave up 7 bases and V 5 bases, and 14 bases lay outside the gene matches. CDR3 length equals 16 residues. The CDR3 nucleotides are TGCGCCAGCAGTCACCTCGGGAGGGCCCTCGGGAATGAGCAGTTCTTC. Translated: CASSHLGRALGNEQFF.

The chain has TRBV13 and TRBJ1-4, with D uncertain. Germline CDR1 and CDR2: PRHDT and FYEKMQ (reference sequence). This CDR3 has 14 residues. V lost 2 bases and J lost 7, with 11 bases in between. CDR3 region: CASSLFGATEKLFF. In nucleotides, the CDR3 is TGTGCCAGCAGCTTATTCGGTGCCACTGAAAAACTGTTTTTT. The entire variable domain, with the rest obtained from reference TRBV13 and TRBJ1-4, is as follows: AAGVIQSPRHLIKEKRETATLKCYPIPRHDTVYWYQQGPGQDPQFLISFYEKMQSDKGSIPDRFSAQQFSDYHSELNMSSLELGDSALYFCASSLFGATEKLFFGSGTQLSVL.

This clone was detected once. The genes are TRBV13 and TRBJ1-2; D gene ambiguous. This CDR3 has 13 residues. CDR1 PRHDT and CDR2 FYEKMQ come from the germline V gene (reference sequence). V lost 5 bases and J 10 bases, leaving 17 bases between the germline ends. Here the CDR3 DNA reads TGTGCCAGCAGCCCGTCGGCGAGGCCCTACTACACCTTC. It translates to CASSPSARPYYTF.

The chain links TRBV2 to TRBJ1-1, with 7 bases matching TRBD1. The germline V gene encodes CDR1 SNHLY and CDR2 FYNNEI. V lost 5 bases to trimming and J lost 1 base; unmatched junction nucleotides: 7. The CDR3 contains 15 residues. Here the CDR3 reads CASSSLTGRNTEAFF. The CDR3 nucleotides read TGTGCCAGCAGTTCTCTGACAGGGAGGAACACTGAAGCTTTCTTT.

This chain links TRBV19 with TRBJ2-5, with D perhaps matching TRBD2 (5 bases). Germline lookup yields CDR1 LNHDA and CDR2 SQIVND (reference sequence). The CDR3 is made up of 12 amino acids. V lost 6 bases and J lost 4, with 9 bases in between. The CDR3 region is CASSRGSETQYF. As DNA, the CDR3 is TGTGCCAGTAGCCGAGGGTCAGAGACCCAGTACTTC. Full variable domain (missing parts from reference TRBV19 and TRBJ2-5): DGGITQSPKYLFRKEGQNVTLSCEQNLNHDAMYWYRQDPGQGLRLIYYSQIVNDFQKGDIAEGYSVSREKKESFPLTVTSAQKNPTAFYLCASSRGSETQYFGPGTRLLVL.

The chain joins TRBV7-9 to TRBJ2-1; 8 nucleotides agree with TRBD2. J was trimmed by 6 bases and V by 1 base; bases with no gene match: 8. The length of the CDR3 is 16 residues. Germline V gene data show CDR1 as SEHNR and CDR2 as FQNEAQ (reference sequence). The CDR3 protein is CASSLVGLAGFNEQFF. The CDR3 DNA is TGTGCCAGCAGCTTAGTCGGGCTAGCGGGTTTCAATGAGCAGTTCTTC.